This T cell receptor (beta chain) was sequenced during a study of cytotoxic CD8 clonotypes in ibrutinib-treated CLL. Regarding the study as a whole: Public clonotypes, an uncommon group, contracted or remained stable on treatment.

The CDR3 loop spans 15 amino acids. CDR1 GTSNPN and CDR2 SVGIG come from the germline V gene (reference sequence). V was pared by 1 base and J by 6 bases, with 15 bases between. Data came from immunoSEQ multiplex PCR; TCRdb stores just in-frame clones and leaves some out. The sample records about 68,000 clones, around two thirds being singletons. This clone has a handful of counts. As yet, its antigen is unknown. As input for TCR beta libraries, about 1.9 micrograms of genomic DNA came from cryopreserved PBMCs. The TCR originated in a human donor with chronic lymphocytic leukemia. The V call is TRBV30, the J call TRBJ2-2, with D possibly being TRBD1 or TRBD2 (6 bases each). Material: PBMCs, obtained after 12 months of ibrutinib treatment. The CDR3 coding sequence is TGTGCCTGGAGTGCAACTGTTAGGGGGGCCGGGGAGCTGTTTTTT. Translation gives CAWSATVRGAGELFF.